This paragraph reports one T cell receptor (beta chain). Its antigen is not known. The timepoints at which blood was sampled were baseline, cycle 4 day 1, and cycle 7 day 1. V was clipped by 1 base and J by 4 bases, with 5 bases between them. Germline V CDR1 and CDR2: SNHLY, FYNNEI. This CDR3 region has 12 residues. The sample comes from a study of OX40 agonist ivuxolimab in advanced cancers. Repertoires were generated with immunoSEQ multiplex PCR, while TCRdb's copy carries only in-frame clones and drops some. The sample lists roughly 70,000 clones, about 80% occurring once. Study-wide results and limits: Antigen targets of the expanded peripheral T cells went undetermined.

This clonotype originated in an adult with an advanced solid tumor such as melanoma, head and neck, liver or kidney cancer. This sequence joins TRBV2 and TRBJ2-7; D is unresolved. The material sequenced was CD4+ or CD8+ T cells sorted from blood, taken in a trial of the OX40 agonist ivuxolimab. The CDR3 reads CASSEEGYEQYF. DNA for the CDR3: TGTGCCAGCAGTGAAGAGGGTTACGAGCAGTACTTC.